The clone carrying this TCR beta chain was detected many times. Antigen specificity is unknown. CDR1 SGHRS and CDR2 YFSETQ come from the germline V gene. V lost 3 bases to trimming and J lost 5 bases, with 11 bases between them. CDR3 length: 14 residues. This sample stems from a study of T cells after yellow fever vaccination. Study summary: Preparing low-cell-number fractions relied on SMART-Seq v4 Ultra Low Input. The study, taken as a whole, reports: Contamination of FACS-sorted repertoires by abundant clonotypes from the bulk population could occur.

Researchers made TCR cDNA using 5'RACE template switching, and this step added a universal primer site and UMIs. One entry per CDR3 protein results from TCRdb running MiXCR on the 5' RACE reads. Among 150,000 to 200,000 distinct CDR3 sequences listed, 6.2% were seen once. The V call is TRBV5-1, the J call TRBJ2-2; D possibly uses TRBD1 or TRBD2 (5 bases each). This receptor was taken from a man in his late teens or twenties who received the YFV17D yellow fever vaccine. Here the sequenced sample was CD4+ T cells sorted from PBMCs, taken on the day of the first yellow fever vaccination. The CDR3 DNA sequence: TGCGCCAGCAGCTATCCGTGGGGGACCGGGGAGCTGTTTTTT. This translates into CASSYPWGTGELFF.